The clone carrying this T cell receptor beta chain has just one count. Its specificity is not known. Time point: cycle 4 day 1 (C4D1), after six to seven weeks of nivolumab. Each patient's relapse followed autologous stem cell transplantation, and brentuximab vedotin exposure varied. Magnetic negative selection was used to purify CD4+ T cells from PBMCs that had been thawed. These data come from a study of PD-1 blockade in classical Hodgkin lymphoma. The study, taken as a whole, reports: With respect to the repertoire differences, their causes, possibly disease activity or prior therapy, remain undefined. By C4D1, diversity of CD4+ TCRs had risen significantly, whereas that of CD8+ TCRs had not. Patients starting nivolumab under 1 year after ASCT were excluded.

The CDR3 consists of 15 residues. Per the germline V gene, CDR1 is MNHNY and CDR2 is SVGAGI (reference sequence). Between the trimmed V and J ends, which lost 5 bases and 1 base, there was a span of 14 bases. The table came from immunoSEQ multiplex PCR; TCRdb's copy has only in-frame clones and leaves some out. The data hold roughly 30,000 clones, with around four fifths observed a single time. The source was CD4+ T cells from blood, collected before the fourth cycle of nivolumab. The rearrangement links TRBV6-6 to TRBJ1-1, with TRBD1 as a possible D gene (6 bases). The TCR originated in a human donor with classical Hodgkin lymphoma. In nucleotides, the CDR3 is TGTGCCAGCAGTCAGAACAGGGCCCGGAACACTGAAGCTTTCTTT. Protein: CASSQNRARNTEAFF.